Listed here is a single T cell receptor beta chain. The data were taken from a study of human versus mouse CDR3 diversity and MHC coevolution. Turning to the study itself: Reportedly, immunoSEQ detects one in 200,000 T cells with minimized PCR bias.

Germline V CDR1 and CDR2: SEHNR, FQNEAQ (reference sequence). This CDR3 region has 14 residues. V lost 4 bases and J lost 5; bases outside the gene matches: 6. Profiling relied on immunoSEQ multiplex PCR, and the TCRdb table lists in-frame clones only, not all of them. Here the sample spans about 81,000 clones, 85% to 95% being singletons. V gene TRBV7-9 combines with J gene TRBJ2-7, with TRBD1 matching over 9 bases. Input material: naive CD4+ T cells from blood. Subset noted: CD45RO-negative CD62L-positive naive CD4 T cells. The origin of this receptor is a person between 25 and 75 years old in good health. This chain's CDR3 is CASSSGTGRDEQYF. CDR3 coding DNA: TGTGCCAGCAGCTCTGGGACAGGGAGGGACGAGCAGTACTTC.